What follows is one TCR beta chain and its context. The antigen is undetermined. This sample was taken from a study of response to subunit inactivated influenza vaccine. General observations from the study: A suggestion made by the authors is that each seasonal influenza vaccination recruits few new T cells.

The germline V gene encodes CDR1 SGHRS and CDR2 YFSETQ. The CDR3 has 17 residues. Trimming removed 2 bases from V and 1 base from J, with 17 bases in between. TCRdb passed the RT-PCR reads through MiXCR, listing each CDR3 protein once. The table lists over 800,000 distinct CDR3 sequences, around 20% of them singletons. The sequencing used PBMCs from blood, collected 5 days after vaccination. The rearrangement uses TRBV5-1 and TRBJ2-3; D might be TRBD2 (5 bases). The clonotype was recovered from a man between 50 and 59 years old who received an inactivated influenza vaccine. This chain's CDR3 is CASSFMGEGKGTDTQYF. Written as DNA, the CDR3 is TGCGCCAGCAGCTTCATGGGAGAAGGGAAGGGCACAGATACGCAGTATTTT. The full variable domain, in which reference TRBV5-1 and TRBJ2-3 provide the parts outside the CDR3, is KAGVTQTPRYLIKTRGQQVTLSCSPISGHRSVSWYQQTPGQGLQFLFEYFSETQRNKGNFPGRFSGRQFSNSRSEMNVSTLELGDSALYLCASSFMGEGKGTDTQYFGPGTRLTVL.